The clone carrying this TCR beta chain has only a few counts. The antigen is unknown. This entry is derived from a study of T cells in Graves' hyperthyroidism and ophthalmopathy. General study results and limits: Model output signaled ophthalmopathy a median about 6.3 months ahead of onset.

RNA transcripts yielded amplified TCR beta CDR3 regions. HTBI primers were employed in a first-round RT-PCR of the TCR CDR3. In TCRdb, the multiplex PCR reads were re-called with MiXCR into one record per CDR3 protein. Among 690,000 or so distinct CDR3 sequences listed, approximately 19% were seen once. V lost 2 bases and J 1 base, leaving 10 bases between the germline ends. The germline V gene encodes CDR1 SGHTA and CDR2 FQGNSA. The length of the CDR3 is 15 residues. Orbital computed tomography, thyroid ultrasound, serum thyroxine and TRAb, and clinical symptoms together informed the diagnoses. This receptor was identified in a woman aged 50 to 60 with Graves' hyperthyroidism that later progressed to Graves' ophthalmopathy. V is TRBV7-2 and J is TRBJ2-3, with D hard to call. What was sequenced was blood. The CDR3: CASSLLVLGTDTQYF. In DNA, the CDR3 is TGTGCCAGCAGCTTACTGGTCTTGGGCACAGATACGCAGTATTTT.